These 23 T cell receptor beta chains were sequenced from one sample in a study of blood T cell repertoires in COVID-19. Clones were read by immunoSEQ multiplex PCR, and TCRdb kept only the in-frame ones, dropping some. The data show about 140,000 clones, around 90% seen once. The sample comprised peripheral blood. These receptor sequences come from a woman over 75 with acute or convalescent COVID-19.

On this clone: The same CDR3 also results from other DNA sequences found in this sample. This chain connects TRBV5-1 to TRBJ1-1; D is perhaps TRBD1 (5 bases). Trimming shortened V by 2 bases and J by 3 bases, and 8 bases separated the two germline ends. The CDR3 runs 13 residues. CDR1 SGHRS and CDR2 YFSETQ come from the germline V gene. The CDR3 reads CASSFGGDTEAFF. The CDR3 DNA follows: TGCGCCAGCAGCTTCGGGGGGGACACTGAAGCTTTCTTT.

V and J are TRBV6-6 and TRBJ1-1; a possible D gene is TRBD1 (6 bases). V lost 2 bases and J 1 base, leaving 8 bases between the germline ends. CDR1 and CDR2 (germline): MNHNY, SVGAGI (reference sequence). The CDR3 has 14 amino acids. This CDR3 is CASSYPGENTEAFF. As DNA, the CDR3 is TGTGCCAGCAGTTACCCAGGGGAGAACACTGAAGCTTTCTTT.

The V and J genes are TRBV9 and TRBJ2-2; D possibly corresponds to TRBD1 (6 bases). Looked up from germline, CDR1 is SGDLS and CDR2 is YYNGEE. The CDR3 has 15 amino acids. The V gene lost 0 bases and the J gene lost 5 bases, with 11 bases spanning the gap. CDR3 protein: CASSVAGQQTGELFF. CDR3 bases: TGTGCCAGCAGCGTAGCTGGACAGCAGACCGGGGAGCTGTTTTTT. The variable domain in full, with the rest retrieved from reference TRBV9 and TRBJ2-2, is DSGVTQTPKHLITATGQRVTLRCSPRSGDLSVYWYQQSLDQGLQFLIQYYNGEERAKGNILERFSAQQFPDLHSELNLSSLELGDSALYFCASSVAGQQTGELFFGEGSRLTVL.

The chain joins TRBV18 to TRBJ2-2, with 9 bases lining up with TRBD2. Germline CDR1 KGHSH, CDR2 LQKENI. This CDR3 has 17 residues. Unmatched junction bases numbered 10, after V lost 4 bases and J lost 4 bases. The CDR3: CASSQSVSGGTTGELFF. The CDR3 DNA is TGTGCCAGCTCACAGTCCGTGAGCGGGGGGACCACCGGGGAGCTGTTTTTT.

The CDR3 is CASSLTDNEQFF. The CDR3 DNA sequence: TGTGCCAGCAGCTTGACAGACAATGAGCAGTTCTTC. The rearrangement links TRBV7-9 to TRBJ2-1; D is perhaps TRBD1 (5 bases). The CDR3 consists of 12 residues. From germline, CDR1 is SEHNR and CDR2 FQNEAQ (reference sequence). V was shortened by 3 bases and J by 5 bases, with 5 bases between the two germline ends.

V usage is TRBV3-1 (or the pseudogene TRBV3-2) and J usage is TRBJ1-6; 11 bases fit TRBD1. The CDR3 is 15 residues long. The ends lost 3 bases at V and 8 bases at J; junction bases unmatched: 3. The V gene's germline CDR1 is LGHDT and CDR2 YNNKEL (reference sequence). This CDR3 is CASSHGTGGYSPLHF. CDR3 DNA sequence: TGTGCCAGCAGCCACGGGACAGGGGGGTATTCACCCCTCCACTTT.

V is TRBV7-2 and J is TRBJ1-1; D is unresolved. The CDR3 is 17 amino acids. Germline V gene data show CDR1 as SGHTA and CDR2 as FQGNSA. Trimming removed 6 bases from V and 0 bases from J, with 20 bases in between. The CDR3 DNA reads TGTGCCAGCAGTTCCGACCCGAGAGGGCTCATGAACACTGAAGCTTTCTTT. Its translation is CASSSDPRGLMNTEAFF. Full variable domain (outside the CDR3, taken from reference TRBV7-2 and TRBJ1-1): GAGVSQSPSNKVTEKGKDVELRCDPISGHTALYWYRQSLGQGLEFLIYFQGNSAPDKSGLPSDRFSAERTGGSVSTLTIQRTQQEDSAVYLCASSSDPRGLMNTEAFFGQGTRLTVV.

The chain recombines TRBV5-1 with TRBJ1-6; the D gene is possibly TRBD1 (5 bases). The CDR3 extends over 13 amino acids. Germline CDR1 SGHRS, CDR2 YFSETQ. Trimming stripped 7 bases from V and 9 bases from J, with 14 bases between. The CDR3 coding sequence is TGCGCCAGCGGGGCAGAGAATGCTTCACCCCTCCACTTT. It is translated as CASGAENASPLHF.

The chain combines TRBV9 with TRBJ1-6; 8 bases line up with TRBD1. The CDR3 loop spans 20 amino acids. Looked up from germline, CDR1 is SGDLS and CDR2 is YYNGEE. The ends lost 0 bases at V and 4 bases at J; junction bases unmatched: 15. The CDR3 loop reads CASSVAEGTGVPPYNSPLHF. The CDR3 bases are TGTGCCAGCAGCGTAGCCGAGGGGACAGGAGTCCCTCCTTATAATTCACCCCTCCACTTT.

This rearrangement joins TRBV27 to TRBJ1-5; TRBD1 aligns across 8 bases. This CDR3 has 16 residues. Trimming at V came to 6 bases and at J to 0 bases, leaving 7 bases not matched to a gene. The germline V gene encodes CDR1 MNHEY and CDR2 SMNVEV (reference sequence). The CDR3 loop is CASSNSGQASNQPQHF. The DNA for the CDR3 is TGTGCCAGCAGCAATTCGGGACAGGCTAGCAATCAGCCCCAGCATTTT.

The chain couples TRBV5-4 to TRBJ1-3, with 9 bases that match TRBD1. Trimming took 2 bases from V and 2 from J; bases not matched to a gene: 5. CDR1 and CDR2 (germline): SGHNT, YYREEE (reference sequence). The CDR3 is 16 amino acids. The CDR3 nucleotides are TGTGCCAGCAGCTTTACAGGGGGCTCCACTGGAAACACCATATATTTT. The encoded protein is CASSFTGGSTGNTIYF.

This chain links TRBV6-4 with TRBJ2-6, with 9 bases identical to TRBD1. The CDR3 extends over 18 amino acids. The germline gives CDR1 MRHNA, CDR2 SNTAGT. V lost 4 bases and J lost 0; bases outside the gene matches: 7. The CDR3 bases are TGTGCCAGCAGTGCACGGACAGGGGCCCCCTCTGGGGCCAACGTCCTGACTTTC. It translates to CASSARTGAPSGANVLTF.

J is TRBJ2-3 and V is TRBV5-1; 7 bases fit TRBD1. CDR3 length: 18 amino acids. V gave up 0 bases and J gave up 2 bases; unmatched junction bases: 12. Germline assignment: CDR1 SGHRS and CDR2 YFSETQ. In nucleotides, the CDR3 is TGCGCCAGCAGCTTGGTGGGGGCACAGGGGTTGGTCACAGATACGCAGTATTTT. This gives the protein CASSLVGAQGLVTDTQYF. Drawing the rest from reference TRBV5-1 and TRBJ2-3, the complete variable domain is KAGVTQTPRYLIKTRGQQVTLSCSPISGHRSVSWYQQTPGQGLQFLFEYFSETQRNKGNFPGRFSGRQFSNSRSEMNVSTLELGDSALYLCASSLVGAQGLVTDTQYFGPGTRLTVL.

The chain carries TRBV2 and TRBJ1-5; D gene uncertain. Trimming cost V 8 bases and J 5 bases, with 7 bases left between them. The CDR3 is 11 residues long. Looked up from germline, CDR1 is SNHLY and CDR2 is FYNNEI. CDR3: CASRGDQPQHF. CDR3 coding DNA: TGTGCCAGCCGGGGAGATCAGCCCCAGCATTTT. The variable domain in full, completed from reference TRBV2 and TRBJ1-5, reads EPEVTQTPSHQVTQMGQEVILRCVPISNHLYFYWYRQILGQKVEFLVSFYNNEISEKSEIFDDQFSVERPDGSNFTLKIRSTKLEDSAMYFCASRGDQPQHFGDGTRLSIL.

The chain employs TRBV27 and TRBJ2-3, with 9 bases matching TRBD1. The CDR3 has 18 residues. CDR1 MNHEY and CDR2 SMNVEV come from the germline V gene (reference sequence). Trimming took 4 bases from V and 0 from J; bases not matched to a gene: 11. CDR3 in amino acids: CASSSHRRDRVSTDTQYF. The CDR3 DNA follows: TGTGCCAGCAGTTCCCACAGGAGGGACAGGGTTAGCACAGATACGCAGTATTTT.

This chain connects TRBV6-5 to TRBJ1-2; possibly TRBD1 for D (5 bases). V lost 4 bases and J lost 8, with 11 bases in between. Germline lookup yields CDR1 MNHEY and CDR2 SVGAGI. CDR3 length: 12 amino acids. The CDR3 is CASSSQGGGYTF. CDR3 bases: TGTGCCAGCAGTTCCCAGGGAGGAGGCTACACCTTC.

This clone was counted a single time. V is TRBV4-1 and J is TRBJ2-5; 8 bases line up with TRBD1. CDR3 length: 15 residues. V was pared by 4 bases and J by 5 bases, with 9 bases of the junction left unmatched. The V gene's germline CDR1 is MGHRA and CDR2 YSYEKL. The CDR3 loop reads CASSRTHRGTETQYF. In nucleotides, the CDR3 is TGCGCCAGCAGCCGAACGCACAGGGGGACGGAGACCCAGTACTTC.

This chain joins TRBV7-9 and TRBJ2-7; 7 positions match TRBD1. The CDR3 has 14 amino acids. The V segment lost 4 bases and the J segment 0 bases; nucleotides outside the gene matches: 3. Germline V gene data show CDR1 as SEHNR and CDR2 as FQNEAQ (reference sequence). CDR3 nucleotide sequence: TGTGCCAGCAGCTCCGGGACAGTCTCCTACGAGCAGTACTTC. Translation: CASSSGTVSYEQYF.

A single count supports this clone. V gene TRBV11-2 combines with J gene TRBJ1-3; 9 nucleotides agree with TRBD1. From germline, CDR1 is SGHAT and CDR2 FQNNGV. The CDR3 length is 14 residues. V lost 3 bases, J lost 3 bases, and 0 bases stayed unmatched. CDR3 region: CASSLTGGGNTIYF. The CDR3 bases are TGTGCCAGCAGCTTGACAGGGGGTGGAAACACCATATATTTT.

The chain joins TRBV18 to TRBJ1-4; TRBD1 agrees at 7 bases. Germline CDR1 and CDR2: KGHSH and LQKENI. J was trimmed by 4 bases and V by 3 bases; bases with no gene match: 8. The CDR3 spans 16 residues. CDR3 DNA: TGTGCCAGCTCACCTTGGACAGGACCCCTTAATGAAAAACTGTTTTTT. It is translated as CASSPWTGPLNEKLFF.

V is TRBV29-1 and J is TRBJ2-5, with 8 bases lining up with TRBD2. Germline V gene lookup returns CDR1 SQVTM and CDR2 ANQGSEA. The CDR3 is 13 amino acids. Losses at the gene ends were 7 bases for V and 5 bases for J; bases not matched to a gene: 9. The CDR3 region has the DNA TGCAGCGATCTACTAGCGGCCACGGAGACCCAGTACTTC. Protein product: CSDLLAATETQYF. The full variable domain, in which reference TRBV29-1 and TRBJ2-5 provide the parts outside the CDR3, is SAVISQKPSRDICQRGTSLTIQCQVDSQVTMMFWYRQQPGQSLTLIATANQGSEATYESGFVIDKFPISRPNLTFSTLTVSNMSPEDSSIYLCSDLLAATETQYFGPGTRLLVL.

The chain uses TRBV7-3 and TRBJ2-1; 11 nucleotides align to TRBD1. With V trimmed by 5 bases and J by 8 bases, 8 bases remained unmatched. The CDR3 is made up of 15 amino acids. Per germline, CDR1 SGHTA and CDR2 FQGTGA. In nucleotides, the CDR3 is TGTGCCAGCAGCGCGGGACAGGGGGTTCTCGATGAGCAGTTCTTC. It encodes CASSAGQGVLDEQFF.

The J gene is TRBJ1-3, the V gene TRBV6-5, with 10 bases fitting TRBD1. The germline V gene has CDR1 MNHEY and CDR2 SVGAGI. The CDR3 is made up of 15 amino acids. Trimming removed 4 bases from V and 4 bases from J; junction bases left unmatched: 4. The CDR3: CASSWGTGAGNTIYF. CDR3 bases: TGTGCCAGCAGTTGGGGGACAGGGGCCGGAAACACCATATATTTT.